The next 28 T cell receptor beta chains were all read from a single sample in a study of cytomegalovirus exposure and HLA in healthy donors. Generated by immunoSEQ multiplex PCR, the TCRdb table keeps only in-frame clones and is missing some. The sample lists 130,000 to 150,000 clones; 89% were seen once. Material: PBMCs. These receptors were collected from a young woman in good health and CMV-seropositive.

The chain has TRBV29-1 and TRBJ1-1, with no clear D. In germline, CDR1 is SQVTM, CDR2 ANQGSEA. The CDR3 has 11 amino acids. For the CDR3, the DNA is TGCGGCTTTACAGTGAACACTGAAGCTTTCTTT. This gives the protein CGFTVNTEAFF.

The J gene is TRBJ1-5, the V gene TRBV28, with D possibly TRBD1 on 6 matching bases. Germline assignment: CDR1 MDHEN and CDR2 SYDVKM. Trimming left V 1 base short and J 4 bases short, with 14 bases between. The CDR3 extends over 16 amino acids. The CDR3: CASSLSGRGANQPQHF. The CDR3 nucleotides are TGTGCCAGCAGTTTATCGGGCAGGGGAGCGAATCAGCCCCAGCATTTT. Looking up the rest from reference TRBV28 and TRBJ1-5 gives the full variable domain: DVKVTQSSRYLVKRTGEKVFLECVQDMDHENMFWYRQDPGLGLRLIYFSYDVKMKEKGDIPEGYSVSREKKERFSLILESASTNQTSMYLCASSLSGRGANQPQHFGDGTRLSIL.

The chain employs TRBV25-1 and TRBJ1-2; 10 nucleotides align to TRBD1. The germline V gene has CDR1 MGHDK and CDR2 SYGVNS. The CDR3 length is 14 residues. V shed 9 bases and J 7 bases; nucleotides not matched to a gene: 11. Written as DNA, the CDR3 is TGTGCCAGTGGAACTGGGACAGGGGTAGGTGGCTACACCTTC. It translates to CASGTGTGVGGYTF.

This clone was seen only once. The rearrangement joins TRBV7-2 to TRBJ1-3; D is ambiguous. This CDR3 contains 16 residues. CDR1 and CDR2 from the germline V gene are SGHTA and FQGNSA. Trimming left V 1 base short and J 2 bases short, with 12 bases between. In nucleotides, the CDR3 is TGTGCCAGCAGCTTAGAAGGCGGGGTGACTGGAAACACCATATATTTT. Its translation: CASSLEGGVTGNTIYF.

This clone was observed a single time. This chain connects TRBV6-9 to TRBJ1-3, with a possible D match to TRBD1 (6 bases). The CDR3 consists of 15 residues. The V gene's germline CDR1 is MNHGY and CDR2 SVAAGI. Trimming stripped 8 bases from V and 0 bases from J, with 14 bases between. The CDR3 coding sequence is TGTGCCAGCTCCCACGGGGGGGCCTCTGGAAACACCATATATTTT. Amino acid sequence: CASSHGGASGNTIYF.

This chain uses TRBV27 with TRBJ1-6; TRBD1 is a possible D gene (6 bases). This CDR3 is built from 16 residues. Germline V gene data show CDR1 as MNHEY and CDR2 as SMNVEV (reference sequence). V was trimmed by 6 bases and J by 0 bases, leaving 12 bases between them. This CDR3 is CASRLTDSSYNSPLHF. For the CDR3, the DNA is TGTGCCAGCAGGCTGACGGACAGCTCCTATAATTCACCCCTCCACTTT.

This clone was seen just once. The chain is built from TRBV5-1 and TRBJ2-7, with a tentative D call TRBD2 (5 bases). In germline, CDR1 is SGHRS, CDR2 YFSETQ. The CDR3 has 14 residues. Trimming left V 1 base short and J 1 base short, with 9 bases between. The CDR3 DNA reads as TGCGCCAGCAGCTTGCTCCGAGGGTCCTACGAGCAGTACTTC. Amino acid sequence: CASSLLRGSYEQYF. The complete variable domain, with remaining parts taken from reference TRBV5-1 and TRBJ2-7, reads KAGVTQTPRYLIKTRGQQVTLSCSPISGHRSVSWYQQTPGQGLQFLFEYFSETQRNKGNFPGRFSGRQFSNSRSEMNVSTLELGDSALYLCASSLLRGSYEQYFGPGTRLTVT.

DNA of the CDR3: TGTGCCAGCGGGACCTTGCGGGGGTTCGTCTCCTACGAGCAGTACTTC. This translates into CASGTLRGFVSYEQYF. The genes are TRBV27 and TRBJ2-7; 7 bases line up with TRBD2. The CDR3 runs 16 residues. V shed 8 bases and J 0 bases; nucleotides not matched to a gene: 13. Germline CDR1 reads MNHEY; CDR2 reads SMNVEV (reference sequence).

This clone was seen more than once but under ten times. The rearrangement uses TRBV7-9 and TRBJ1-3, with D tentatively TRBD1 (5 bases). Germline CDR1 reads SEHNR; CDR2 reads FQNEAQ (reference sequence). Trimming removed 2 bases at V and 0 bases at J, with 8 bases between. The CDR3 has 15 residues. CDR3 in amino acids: CASSLRQGSGNTIYF. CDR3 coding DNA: TGTGCCAGCAGCTTAAGGCAGGGCTCTGGAAACACCATATATTTT. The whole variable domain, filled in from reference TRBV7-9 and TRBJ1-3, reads DTGVSQNPRHKITKRGQNVTFRCDPISEHNRLYWYRQTLGQGPEFLTYFQNEAQLEKSRLLSDRFSAERPKGSFSTLEIQRTEQGDSAMYLCASSLRQGSGNTIYFGEGSWLTVV.

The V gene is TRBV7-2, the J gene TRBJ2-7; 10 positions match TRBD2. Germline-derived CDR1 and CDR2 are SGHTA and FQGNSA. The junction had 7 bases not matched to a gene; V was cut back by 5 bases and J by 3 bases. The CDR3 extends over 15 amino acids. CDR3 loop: CASSDPSGGYYEQYF. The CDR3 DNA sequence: TGTGCCAGCAGCGACCCTAGCGGGGGTTACTACGAGCAGTACTTC.

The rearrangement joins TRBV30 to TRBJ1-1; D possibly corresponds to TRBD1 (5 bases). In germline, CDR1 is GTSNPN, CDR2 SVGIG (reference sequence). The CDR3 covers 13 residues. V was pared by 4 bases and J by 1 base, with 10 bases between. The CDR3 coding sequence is TGTGCCTGGACCGTTCAGGGGAACACTGAAGCTTTCTTT. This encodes CAWTVQGNTEAFF.

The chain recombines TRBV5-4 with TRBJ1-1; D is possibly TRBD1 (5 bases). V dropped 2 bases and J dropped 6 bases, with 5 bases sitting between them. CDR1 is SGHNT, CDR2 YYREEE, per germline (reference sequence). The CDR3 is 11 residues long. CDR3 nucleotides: TGTGCCAGCAGCTTAGGGGCTGAAGCTTTCTTT. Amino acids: CASSLGAEAFF. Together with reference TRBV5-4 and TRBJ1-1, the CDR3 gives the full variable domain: ETGVTQSPTHLIKTRGQQVTLRCSSQSGHNTVSWYQQALGQGPQFIFQYYREEENGRGNFPPRFSGLQFPNYSSELNVNALELDDSALYLCASSLGAEAFFGQGTRLTVV.

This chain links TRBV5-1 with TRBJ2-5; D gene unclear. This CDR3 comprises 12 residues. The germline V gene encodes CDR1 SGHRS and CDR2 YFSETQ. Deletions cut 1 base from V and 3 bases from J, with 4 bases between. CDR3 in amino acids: CASSLQEETQYF. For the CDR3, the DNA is TGCGCCAGCAGCTTGCAGGAAGAGACCCAGTACTTC.

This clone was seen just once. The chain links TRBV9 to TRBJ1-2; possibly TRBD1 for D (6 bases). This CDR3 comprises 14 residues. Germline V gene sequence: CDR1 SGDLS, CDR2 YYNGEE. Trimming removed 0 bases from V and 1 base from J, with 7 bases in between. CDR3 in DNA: TGTGCCAGCAGCGTAGCAGGGGATAACTATGGCTACACCTTC. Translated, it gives CASSVAGDNYGYTF.

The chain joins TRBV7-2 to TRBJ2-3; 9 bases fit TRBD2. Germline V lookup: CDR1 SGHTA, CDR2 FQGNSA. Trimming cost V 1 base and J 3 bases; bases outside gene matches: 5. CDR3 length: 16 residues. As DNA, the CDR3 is TGTGCCAGCAGCTTAGGGCGGGGGGGCCGAACAGATACGCAGTATTTT. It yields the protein CASSLGRGGRTDTQYF.

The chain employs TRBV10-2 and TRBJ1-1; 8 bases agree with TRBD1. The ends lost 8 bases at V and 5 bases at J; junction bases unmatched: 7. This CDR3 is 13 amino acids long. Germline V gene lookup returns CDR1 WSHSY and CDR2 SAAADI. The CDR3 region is CASVTGGQTEAFF. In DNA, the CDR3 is TGCGCCAGCGTAACAGGGGGACAGACTGAAGCTTTCTTT.

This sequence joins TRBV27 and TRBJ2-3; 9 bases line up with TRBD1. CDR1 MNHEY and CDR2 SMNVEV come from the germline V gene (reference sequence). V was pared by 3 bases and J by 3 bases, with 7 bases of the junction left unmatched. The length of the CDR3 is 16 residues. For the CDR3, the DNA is TGTGCCAGCAGTTTTACGACAGGGGGGACGACAGATACGCAGTATTTT. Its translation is CASSFTTGGTTDTQYF.

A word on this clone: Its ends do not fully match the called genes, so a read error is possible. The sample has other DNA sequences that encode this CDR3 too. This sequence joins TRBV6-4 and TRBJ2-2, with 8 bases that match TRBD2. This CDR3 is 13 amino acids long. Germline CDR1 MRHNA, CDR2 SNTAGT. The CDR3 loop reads CASRGGNTGELFF. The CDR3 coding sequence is TGTGCCAGTCGGGGGGGGAACACCGGGGAGCTGTTTTTC.

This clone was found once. CDR3 loop: CASTQGPGLYGYTF. CDR3 coding DNA: TGTGCCAGCACCCAGGGGCCGGGGTTGTATGGCTACACCTTC. The chain is built from TRBV6-6 and TRBJ1-2, with a possible D match to TRBD1 (6 bases). V was trimmed by 7 bases and J by 5 bases, leaving 17 bases between them. The germline CDR1 and CDR2 sequences are MNHNY and SVGAGI (reference sequence). The CDR3 is 14 residues long.

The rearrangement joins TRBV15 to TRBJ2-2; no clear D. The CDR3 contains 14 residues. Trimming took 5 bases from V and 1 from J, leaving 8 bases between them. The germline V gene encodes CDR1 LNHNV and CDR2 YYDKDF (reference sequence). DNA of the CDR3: TGTGCCACCAGCCGCAACAGGAACACCGGGGAGCTGTTTTTT. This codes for CATSRNRNTGELFF.

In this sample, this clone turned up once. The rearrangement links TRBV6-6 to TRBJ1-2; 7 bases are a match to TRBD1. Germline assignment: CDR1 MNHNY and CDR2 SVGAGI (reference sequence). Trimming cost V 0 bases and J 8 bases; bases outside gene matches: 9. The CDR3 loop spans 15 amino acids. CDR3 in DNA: TGTGCCAGCAGTTACTCAGTGGAGGGGGCGGGAGGCTACACCTTC. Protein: CASSYSVEGAGGYTF.

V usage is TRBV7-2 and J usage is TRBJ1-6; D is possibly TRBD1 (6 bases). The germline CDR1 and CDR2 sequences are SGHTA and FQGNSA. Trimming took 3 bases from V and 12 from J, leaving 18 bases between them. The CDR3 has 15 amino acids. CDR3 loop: CASSFEGGGRGPLHF. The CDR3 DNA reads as TGTGCCAGCAGCTTTGAAGGGGGGGGCCGGGGACCCCTCCACTTT.

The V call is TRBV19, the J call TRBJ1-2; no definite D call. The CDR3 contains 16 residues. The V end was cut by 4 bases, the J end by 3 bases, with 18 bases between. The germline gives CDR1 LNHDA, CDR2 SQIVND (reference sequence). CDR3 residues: CASSTRPWLADYGYTF. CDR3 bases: TGTGCCAGTAGTACCCGCCCATGGTTAGCGGACTATGGCTACACCTTC.

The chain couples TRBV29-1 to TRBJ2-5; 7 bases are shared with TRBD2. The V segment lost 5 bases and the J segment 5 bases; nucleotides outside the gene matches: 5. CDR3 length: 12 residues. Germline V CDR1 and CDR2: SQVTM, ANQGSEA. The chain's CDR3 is CSVRQGGETQYF. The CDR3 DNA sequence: TGCAGCGTTCGGCAGGGAGGGGAGACCCAGTACTTC.

The CDR3 sequence is CASSQDLVNIQYF. CDR3 nucleotide sequence: TGTGCCAGCAGCCAAGATCTCGTAAACATTCAGTACTTC. This sequence joins TRBV4-2 and TRBJ2-4; no clear D gene. CDR1 and CDR2 (germline): LGHNA, YNFKEQ. The V and J ends lost 0 bases and 6 bases respectively, with 6 bases between them. The CDR3 contains 13 residues.

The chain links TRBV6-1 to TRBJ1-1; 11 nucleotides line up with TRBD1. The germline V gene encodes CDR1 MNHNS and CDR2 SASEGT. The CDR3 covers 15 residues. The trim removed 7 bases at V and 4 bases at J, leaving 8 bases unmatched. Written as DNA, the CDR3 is TGTGCCAGCATCAGGACAGGGGGCGCGGGCACTGAAGCTTTCTTT. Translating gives CASIRTGGAGTEAFF.

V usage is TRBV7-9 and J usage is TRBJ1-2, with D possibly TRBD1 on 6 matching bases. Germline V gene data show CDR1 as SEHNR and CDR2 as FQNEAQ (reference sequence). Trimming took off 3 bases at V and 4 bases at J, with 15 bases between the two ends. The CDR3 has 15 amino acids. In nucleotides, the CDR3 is TGTGCCAGCAGCTTGTCCGGACAGCTTTTCTATGGCTACACCTTC. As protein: CASSLSGQLFYGYTF.

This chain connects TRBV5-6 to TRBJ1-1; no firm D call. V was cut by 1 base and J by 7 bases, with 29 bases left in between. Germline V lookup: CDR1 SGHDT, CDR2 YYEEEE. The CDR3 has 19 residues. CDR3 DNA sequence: TGTGCCAGCAGCTTGCGATTGGGAGGGAACGGTTTGTACGGTGGTGAAGCTTTCTTT. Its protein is CASSLRLGGNGLYGGEAFF.